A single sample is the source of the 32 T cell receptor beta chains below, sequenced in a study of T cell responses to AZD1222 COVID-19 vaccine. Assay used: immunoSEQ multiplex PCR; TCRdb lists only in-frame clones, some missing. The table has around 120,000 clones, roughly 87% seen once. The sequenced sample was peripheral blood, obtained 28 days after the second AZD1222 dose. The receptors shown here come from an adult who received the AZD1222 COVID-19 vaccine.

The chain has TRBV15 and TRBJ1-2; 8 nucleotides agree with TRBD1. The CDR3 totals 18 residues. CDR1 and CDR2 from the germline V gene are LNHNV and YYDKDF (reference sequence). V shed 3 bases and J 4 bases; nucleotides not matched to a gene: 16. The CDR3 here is CATSRDIDRGLNFYGYTF. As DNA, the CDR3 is TGTGCCACCAGCAGGGACATCGACAGGGGCCTCAACTTCTATGGCTACACCTTC.

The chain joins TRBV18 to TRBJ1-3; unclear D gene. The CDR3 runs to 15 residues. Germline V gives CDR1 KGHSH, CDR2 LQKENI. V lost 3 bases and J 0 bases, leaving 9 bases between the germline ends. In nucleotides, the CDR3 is TGTGCCAGCTCACCCGGACTGACCTCTGGAAACACCATATATTTT. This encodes CASSPGLTSGNTIYF. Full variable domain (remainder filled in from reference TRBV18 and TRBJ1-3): NAGVMQNPRHLVRRRGQEARLRCSPMKGHSHVYWYRQLPEEGLKFMVYLQKENIIDESGMPKERFSAEFPKEGPSILRIQQVVRGDSAAYFCASSPGLTSGNTIYFGEGSWLTVV.

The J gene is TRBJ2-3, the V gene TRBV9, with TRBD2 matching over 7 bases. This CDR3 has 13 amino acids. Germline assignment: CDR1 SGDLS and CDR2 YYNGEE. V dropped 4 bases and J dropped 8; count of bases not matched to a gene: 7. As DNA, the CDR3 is TGTGCCAGCAGCCTGGCGGGAGCGGTTACGCAGTATTTT. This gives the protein CASSLAGAVTQYF.

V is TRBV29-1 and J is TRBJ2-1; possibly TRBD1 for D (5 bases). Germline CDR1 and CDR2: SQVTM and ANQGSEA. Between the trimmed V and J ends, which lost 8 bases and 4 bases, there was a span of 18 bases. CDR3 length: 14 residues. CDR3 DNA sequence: TGCAGCATCAAGACCCGACAGACGTACAATGAGCAGTTCTTC. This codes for CSIKTRQTYNEQFF.

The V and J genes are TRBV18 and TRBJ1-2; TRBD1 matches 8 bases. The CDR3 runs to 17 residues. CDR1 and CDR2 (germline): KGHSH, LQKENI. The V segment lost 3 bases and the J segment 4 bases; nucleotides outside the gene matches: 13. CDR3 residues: CASSPPGTGANLYGYTF. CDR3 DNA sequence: TGTGCCAGCTCACCCCCCGGGACAGGTGCTAACCTCTATGGCTACACCTTC.

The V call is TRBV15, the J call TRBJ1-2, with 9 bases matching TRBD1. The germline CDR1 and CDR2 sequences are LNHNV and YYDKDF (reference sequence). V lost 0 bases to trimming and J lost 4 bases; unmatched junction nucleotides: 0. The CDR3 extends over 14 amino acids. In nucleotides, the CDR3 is TGTGCCACCAGCAGAGAGACAGGGGGCTATGGCTACACCTTC. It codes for CATSRETGGYGYTF.

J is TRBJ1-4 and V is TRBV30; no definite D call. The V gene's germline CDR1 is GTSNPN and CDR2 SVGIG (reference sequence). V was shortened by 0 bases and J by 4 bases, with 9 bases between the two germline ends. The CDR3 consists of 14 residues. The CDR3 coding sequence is TGTGCCTGGAGTGTACCTGGACGTAATGAAAAACTGTTTTTT. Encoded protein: CAWSVPGRNEKLFF.

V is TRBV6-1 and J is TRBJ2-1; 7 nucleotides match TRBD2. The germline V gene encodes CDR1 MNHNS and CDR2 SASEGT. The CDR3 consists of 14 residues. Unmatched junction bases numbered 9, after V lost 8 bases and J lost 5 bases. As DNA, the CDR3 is TGTGCCAGCGGTGGAGCGGGATTGAACAATGAGCAGTTCTTC. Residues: CASGGAGLNNEQFF.

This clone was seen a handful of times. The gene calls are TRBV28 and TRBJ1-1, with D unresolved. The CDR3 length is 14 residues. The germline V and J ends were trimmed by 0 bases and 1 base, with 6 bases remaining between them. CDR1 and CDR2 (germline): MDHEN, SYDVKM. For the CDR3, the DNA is TGTGCCAGCAGTTTATGGGTGACGAACACTGAAGCTTTCTTT. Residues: CASSLWVTNTEAFF.

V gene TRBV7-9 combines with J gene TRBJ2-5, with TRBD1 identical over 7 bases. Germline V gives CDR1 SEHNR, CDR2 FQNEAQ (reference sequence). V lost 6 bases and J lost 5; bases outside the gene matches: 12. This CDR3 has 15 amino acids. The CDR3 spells CASRGDSGGEETQYF. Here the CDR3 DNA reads TGTGCCAGCAGAGGGGACAGCGGAGGAGAGGAGACCCAGTACTTC. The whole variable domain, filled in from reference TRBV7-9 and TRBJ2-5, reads DTGVSQNPRHKITKRGQNVTFRCDPISEHNRLYWYRQTLGQGPEFLTYFQNEAQLEKSRLLSDRFSAERPKGSFSTLEIQRTEQGDSAMYLCASRGDSGGEETQYFGPGTRLLVL.

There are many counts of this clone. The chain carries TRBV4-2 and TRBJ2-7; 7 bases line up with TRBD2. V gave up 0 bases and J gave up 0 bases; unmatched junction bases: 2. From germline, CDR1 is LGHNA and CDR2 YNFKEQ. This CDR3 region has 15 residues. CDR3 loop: CASSQEGEGSYEQYF. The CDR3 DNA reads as TGTGCCAGCAGCCAAGAGGGGGAGGGCTCCTACGAGCAGTACTTC.

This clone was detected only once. CDR3 bases: TGTGCCAGTAGTATATATCGGGATGAAGTGGATGGCTACACCTTC. Protein product: CASSIYRDEVDGYTF. V usage is TRBV19 and J usage is TRBJ1-2; D is ambiguous. CDR1 and CDR2 from the germline V gene are LNHDA and SQIVND (reference sequence). V dropped 2 bases and J dropped 6 bases, with 16 bases sitting between them. The CDR3 is 15 amino acids.

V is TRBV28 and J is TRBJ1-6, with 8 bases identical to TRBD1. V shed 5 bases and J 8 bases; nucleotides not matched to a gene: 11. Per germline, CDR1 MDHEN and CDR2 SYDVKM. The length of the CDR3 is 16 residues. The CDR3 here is CASSLLPGQADSPLHF. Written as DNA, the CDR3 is TGTGCCAGCAGTCTACTACCGGGACAGGCTGATTCACCCCTCCACTTT.

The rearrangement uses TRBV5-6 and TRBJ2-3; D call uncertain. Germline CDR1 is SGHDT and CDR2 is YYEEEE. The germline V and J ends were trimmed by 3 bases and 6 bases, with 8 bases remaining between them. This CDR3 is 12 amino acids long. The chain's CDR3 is CASSSVGDTQYF. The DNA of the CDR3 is TGTGCCAGCAGCTCCGTGGGGGATACGCAGTATTTT. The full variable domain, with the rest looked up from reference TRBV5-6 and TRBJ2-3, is DAGVTQSPTHLIKTRGQQVTLRCSPKSGHDTVSWYQQALGQGPQFIFQYYEEEERQRGNFPDRFSGHQFPNYSSELNVNALLLGDSALYLCASSSVGDTQYFGPGTRLTVL.

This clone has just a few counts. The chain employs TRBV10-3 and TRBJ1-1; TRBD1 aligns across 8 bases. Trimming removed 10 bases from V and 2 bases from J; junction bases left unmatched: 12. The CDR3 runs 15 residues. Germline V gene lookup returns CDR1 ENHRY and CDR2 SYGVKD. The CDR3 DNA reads TGTGCCAGTAACCAGGGACAGGTAATAAACACTGAAGCTTTCTTT. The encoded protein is CASNQGQVINTEAFF.

The CDR3 nucleotides read TGTGCCAGTAGTATAGCGCAGGGACTGAACACTGAAGCTTTCTTT. Translated, it gives CASSIAQGLNTEAFF. The V and J genes are TRBV19 and TRBJ1-1; D perhaps matches TRBD1 (5 bases). Germline loops: CDR1 LNHDA, CDR2 SQIVND (reference sequence). The ends were cut back, 1 base at V and 0 bases at J, with 9 bases in the middle. This CDR3 has 15 amino acids.

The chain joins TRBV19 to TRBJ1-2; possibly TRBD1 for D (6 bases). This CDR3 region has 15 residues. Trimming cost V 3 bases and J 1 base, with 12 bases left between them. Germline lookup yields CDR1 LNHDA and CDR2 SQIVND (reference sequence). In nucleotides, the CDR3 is TGTGCCAGTAGTATTTGGACAGAGCTTAACTATGGCTACACCTTC. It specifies CASSIWTELNYGYTF.

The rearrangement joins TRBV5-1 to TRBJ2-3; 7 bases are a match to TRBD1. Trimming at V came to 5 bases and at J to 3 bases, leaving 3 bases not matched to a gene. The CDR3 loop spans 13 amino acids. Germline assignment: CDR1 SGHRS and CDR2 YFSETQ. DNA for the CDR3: TGCGCCAGCAGGACAGGGCGAACAGATACGCAGTATTTT. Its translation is CASRTGRTDTQYF.

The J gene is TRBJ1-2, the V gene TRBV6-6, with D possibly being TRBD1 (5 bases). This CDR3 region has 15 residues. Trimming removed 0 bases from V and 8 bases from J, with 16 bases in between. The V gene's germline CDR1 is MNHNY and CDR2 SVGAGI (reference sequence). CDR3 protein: CASSYSRSGWQGYTF. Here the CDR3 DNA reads TGTGCCAGCAGTTACTCGAGGTCAGGGTGGCAGGGCTACACCTTC.

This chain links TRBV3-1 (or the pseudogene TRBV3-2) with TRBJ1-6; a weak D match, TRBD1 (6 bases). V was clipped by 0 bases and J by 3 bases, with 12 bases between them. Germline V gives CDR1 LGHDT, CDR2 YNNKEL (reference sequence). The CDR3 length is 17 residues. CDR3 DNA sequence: TGTGCCAGCAGCCAAGATATCAGGGGATACTATAATTCACCCCTCCACTTT. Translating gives CASSQDIRGYYNSPLHF.

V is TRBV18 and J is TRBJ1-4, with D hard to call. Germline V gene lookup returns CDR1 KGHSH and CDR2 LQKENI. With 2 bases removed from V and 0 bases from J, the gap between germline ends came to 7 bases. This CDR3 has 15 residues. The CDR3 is CASSPVRTTNEKLFF. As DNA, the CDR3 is TGTGCCAGCTCACCAGTCCGGACAACTAATGAAAAACTGTTTTTT. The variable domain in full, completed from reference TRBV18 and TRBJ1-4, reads NAGVMQNPRHLVRRRGQEARLRCSPMKGHSHVYWYRQLPEEGLKFMVYLQKENIIDESGMPKERFSAEFPKEGPSILRIQQVVRGDSAAYFCASSPVRTTNEKLFFGSGTQLSVL.

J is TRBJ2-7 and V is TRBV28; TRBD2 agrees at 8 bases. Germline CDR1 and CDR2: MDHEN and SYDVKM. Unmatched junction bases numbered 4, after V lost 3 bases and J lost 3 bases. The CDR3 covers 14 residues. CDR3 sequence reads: CASSFIGTSYEQYF. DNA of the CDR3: TGTGCCAGCAGTTTTATCGGGACTAGCTACGAGCAGTACTTC.

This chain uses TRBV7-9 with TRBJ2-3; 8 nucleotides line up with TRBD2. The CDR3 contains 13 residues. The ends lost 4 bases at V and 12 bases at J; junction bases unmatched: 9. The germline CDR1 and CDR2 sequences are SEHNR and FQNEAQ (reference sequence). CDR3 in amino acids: CASSSPAAGGQYF. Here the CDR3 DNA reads TGTGCCAGCAGCTCACCAGCGGCGGGAGGACAGTATTTT. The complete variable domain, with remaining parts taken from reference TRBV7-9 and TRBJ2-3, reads DTGVSQNPRHKITKRGQNVTFRCDPISEHNRLYWYRQTLGQGPEFLTYFQNEAQLEKSRLLSDRFSAERPKGSFSTLEIQRTEQGDSAMYLCASSSPAAGGQYFGPGTRLTVL.

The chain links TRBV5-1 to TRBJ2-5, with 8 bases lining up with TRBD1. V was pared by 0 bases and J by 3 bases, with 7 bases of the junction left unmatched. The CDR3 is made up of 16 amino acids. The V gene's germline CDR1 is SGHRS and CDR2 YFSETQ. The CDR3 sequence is CASSLGGSGGKETQYF. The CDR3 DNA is TGCGCCAGCAGCTTGGGAGGGTCAGGGGGCAAAGAGACCCAGTACTTC.

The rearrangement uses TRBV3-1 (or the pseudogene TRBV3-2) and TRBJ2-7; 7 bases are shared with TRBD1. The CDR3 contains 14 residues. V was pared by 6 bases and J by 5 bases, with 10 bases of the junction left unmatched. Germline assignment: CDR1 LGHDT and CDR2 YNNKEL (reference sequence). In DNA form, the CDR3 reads TGTGCCAGCAGTGAGGGCAGGGGGAGACACGAGCAGTACTTC. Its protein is CASSEGRGRHEQYF.

CDR3 loop: CAWGWETQYF. The CDR3 DNA is TGTGCCTGGGGATGGGAGACCCAGTACTTC. The chain links TRBV30 to TRBJ2-5; no firm D call. Germline V CDR1 and CDR2: GTSNPN, SVGIG (reference sequence). The CDR3 loop spans 10 amino acids. Trimming stripped 5 bases from V and 5 bases from J, with 6 bases between.

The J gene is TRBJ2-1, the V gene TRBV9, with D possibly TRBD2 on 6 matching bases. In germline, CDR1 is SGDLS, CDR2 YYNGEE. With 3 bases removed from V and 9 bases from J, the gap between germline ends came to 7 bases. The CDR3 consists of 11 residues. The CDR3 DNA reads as TGTGCCAGCAGCGCCGGGGGTGAGCAGTTCTTC. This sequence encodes CASSAGGEQFF.

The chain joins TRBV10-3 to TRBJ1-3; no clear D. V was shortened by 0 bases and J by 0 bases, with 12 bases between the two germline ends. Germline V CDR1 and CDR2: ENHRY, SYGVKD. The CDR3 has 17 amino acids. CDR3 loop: CAISESSIRRSGNTIYF. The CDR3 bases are TGTGCCATCAGTGAGTCCTCGATAAGGCGCTCTGGAAACACCATATATTTT.

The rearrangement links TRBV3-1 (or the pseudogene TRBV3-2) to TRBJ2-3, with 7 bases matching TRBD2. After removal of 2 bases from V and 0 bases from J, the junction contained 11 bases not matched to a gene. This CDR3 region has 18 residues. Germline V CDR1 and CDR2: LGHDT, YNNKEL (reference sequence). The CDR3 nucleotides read TGTGCCAGCAGCCAATCTCTTGGCCTAGCGGATAGCACAGATACGCAGTATTTT. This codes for CASSQSLGLADSTDTQYF.

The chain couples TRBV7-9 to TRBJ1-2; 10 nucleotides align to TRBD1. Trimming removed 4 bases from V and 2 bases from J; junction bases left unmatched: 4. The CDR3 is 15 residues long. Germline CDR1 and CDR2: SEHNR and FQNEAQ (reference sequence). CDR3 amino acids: CASSSTGGANYGYTF. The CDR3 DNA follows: TGTGCCAGCAGCTCGACAGGGGGCGCAAACTATGGCTACACCTTC.

The CDR3 is CASSFRRDSTYEQYF. The CDR3 nucleotides read TGTGCCAGCAGCTTCCGCCGGGACTCAACCTACGAGCAGTACTTC. The chain recombines TRBV7-2 with TRBJ2-7; possible D gene TRBD2, 6 bases. CDR3 size: 15 residues. Germline V gene lookup returns CDR1 SGHTA and CDR2 FQGNSA. Trimming took 3 bases from V and 2 from J, leaving 14 bases between them.

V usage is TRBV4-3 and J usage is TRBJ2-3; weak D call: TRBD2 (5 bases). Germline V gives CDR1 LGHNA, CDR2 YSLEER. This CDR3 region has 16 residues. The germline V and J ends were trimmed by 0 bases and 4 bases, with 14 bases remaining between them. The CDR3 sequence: CASSQDLSGYADTQYF. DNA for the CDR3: TGCGCCAGCAGCCAAGATTTGTCGGGATACGCAGATACGCAGTATTTT.